Listed below are T cell receptor beta chains from one sample, sequenced in a study of blood T cell repertoires in COVID-19. TCRdb keeps only in-frame clones here, not all; method: immunoSEQ multiplex PCR. The sample consists of 200,000 to 250,000 clones, roughly 84% of them appearing once. The sequenced sample was PBMCs or T cells enriched from blood (not recorded which). The origin of the receptors is a woman in her thirties or forties who had recovered from COVID-19. CDR3s include the opening cysteine and the closing phenylalanine or tryptophan. The D gene is left open where the match is weak. Expanded clones are given a class, and other clones once, few, many or no size at all.

V,D,size,J,DNA,CDR3
TRBV6-6,-,few,TRBJ1-5,TGTGCCAGCAGTTTGGACAGCCAGCCCCAGCATTTT,CASSLDSQPQHF
TRBV3-1/TRBV3-2,-,-,TRBJ1-1,TGTGCCAGCAGCCAGGAACAGACGAACACTGAAGCTTTCTTT,CASSQEQTNTEAFF
TRBV11-3,TRBD2,-,TRBJ2-3,TGTGCCAGCAGCCCTGGGACTAGCGGGATAGATGGTACGCAGTATTTT,CASSPGTSGIDGTQYF
TRBV5-4,-,-,TRBJ1-5,TGTGCCAGCAGCTTGCAGGGTCAGCCCCAGCATTTT,CASSLQGQPQHF
TRBV18,TRBD1,-,TRBJ2-7,TGTGCCAGCTCAAAATTCCCCCGAAGACAGGGCCAATCCTACGAGCAGTACTTC,CASSKFPRRQGQSYEQYF
TRBV10-3,TRBD1,-,TRBJ2-2,TGTGCCATCAGTGAGTCAACAGGGGCCGGGGAGCTGTTTTTT,CAISESTGAGELFF
TRBV19,TRBD2,-,TRBJ2-1,TGTGCCAGTAGTACTCTAGCGGGAGGGGCCTACAATGAGCAGTTCTTC,CASSTLAGGAYNEQFF
TRBV5-6,TRBD1,-,TRBJ1-2,TGTGCCAGCAGCTTGGGGCCGACAGGGACACGTAACTATGGCTACACCTTC,CASSLGPTGTRNYGYTF
TRBV28,TRBD1,-,TRBJ2-6,TGTGCCAGCAGTTCCGGGACAGGGGCGGCTGGGGCCAACGTCCTGACTTTC,CASSSGTGAAGANVLTF
TRBV9,TRBD2,-,TRBJ2-7,TGTGCCAGCAGCATGCGACTAGCGGGAGGCCCTTCCATCTTTCTCCTCTCCTACGAGCAGTACTTC,CASSMRLAGGPSIFLLSYEQYF
TRBV5-6,-,-,TRBJ1-4,TGTGCCAGCAGCTTGGCCGGTTCAGGGGAAAAACTGTTTTTT,CASSLAGSGEKLFF
TRBV5-4,-,few,TRBJ2-5,TGTGCCAGCAGCTTACGGGGGAGGACGGAAGAGACCCAGTACTTC,CASSLRGRTEETQYF
TRBV7-9,TRBD1,-,TRBJ1-4,TGTGCCAGCAGCCCCGGACAGGGGCTGCAAAAACTGTTTTTT,CASSPGQGLQKLFF
TRBV7-9,TRBD2,-,TRBJ2-1,TGTGCCAGCAGCTCACCGGGACTAGCGGGAGGGAGCTCCTACAATGAGCAGTTCTTC,CASSSPGLAGGSSYNEQFF
TRBV19,-,-,TRBJ1-6,TGTGCCAGTAGTATAGTCTGGCAGCGAGCACCCCTCCACTTT,CASSIVWQRAPLHF